One sample yielded the 11 T cell receptor beta chains listed below, sequenced in a study of Ad26.COV2.S vaccination and SARS-CoV-2 variants. Treatment in this sample: roughly 20 received Ad26.COV2.S at low or high dose, single or two shots; 5 received placebo; per-sample allocation not given. Collection of the samples took place on day 63 after the first injection of vaccine or placebo. Clones were read by immunoSEQ multiplex PCR, and TCRdb kept only the in-frame ones, dropping some. The table includes 350,000 to 500,000 clones, around 90% detected once. The sequenced sample was peripheral blood, obtained in a trial of Ad26.COV2.S vaccine versus placebo. The source of these receptors is a person between 18 and 65 years old who received the Ad26.COV2.S COVID-19 vaccine or a placebo.

The chain has TRBV20-1 and TRBJ2-5; no reliable D call. The CDR3 sequence is 10 residues long. V was shortened by 8 bases and J by 4 bases, with 8 bases between the two germline ends. Per the germline V gene, CDR1 is DFQATT and CDR2 is SNEGSKA (reference sequence). This CDR3 reads CSTPAETQYF. The DNA for the CDR3 is TGCAGTACCCCCGCAGAGACCCAGTACTTC.

This chain joins TRBV6-1 and TRBJ1-5, with 9 nucleotides matching TRBD1. Germline CDR1 MNHNS, CDR2 SASEGT. The CDR3 covers 17 residues. The V gene end was trimmed by 2 bases and the J gene end by 1 base; junction bases not matched to a gene: 6. The CDR3 region is CASSEPGQGGSNQPQHF. The CDR3 DNA is TGTGCCAGCAGTGAACCGGGACAGGGTGGGAGCAATCAGCCCCAGCATTTT.

The rearrangement links TRBV6-2 or TRBV6-3 to TRBJ2-7; 8 positions match TRBD2. CDR1 and CDR2 from the germline V gene are MNHEY and SVGEGT. With 4 bases clipped from V and 6 bases from J, the junction kept 14 bases outside the gene matches. The CDR3 sequence is 16 residues long. CDR3 sequence: CASSFYLQRERGEQYF. CDR3 bases: TGTGCCAGCAGTTTCTACCTACAGCGGGAGCGGGGCGAGCAGTACTTC.

The genes are TRBV27 and TRBJ1-1, with a possible D match to TRBD1 (5 bases). The CDR3 has 15 residues. CDR1 and CDR2 (germline): MNHEY, SMNVEV (reference sequence). Trimming removed 2 bases from V and 3 bases from J, with 13 bases in between. The CDR3 nucleotides read TGTGCCAGCAGTTTAACAGGACCAAGGGACACTGAAGCTTTCTTT. Its translation is CASSLTGPRDTEAFF.

The rearrangement joins TRBV18 to TRBJ2-3; TRBD1 is a possible D gene (6 bases). The V and J ends lost 4 bases and 1 base respectively, with 15 bases between them. Germline assignment: CDR1 KGHSH and CDR2 LQKENI. CDR3 length equals 16 residues. The CDR3 region is CASSQDDRWGTDTQYF. Here the CDR3 DNA reads TGTGCCAGCTCACAAGACGACAGGTGGGGCACAGATACGCAGTATTTT. The variable domain in full, with the rest retrieved from reference TRBV18 and TRBJ2-3, is NAGVMQNPRHLVRRRGQEARLRCSPMKGHSHVYWYRQLPEEGLKFMVYLQKENIIDESGMPKERFSAEFPKEGPSILRIQQVVRGDSAAYFCASSQDDRWGTDTQYFGPGTRLTVL.

This chain uses TRBV28 with TRBJ2-3, with D unresolved. Germline lookup yields CDR1 MDHEN and CDR2 SYDVKM. Trimming shortened V by 6 bases and J by 0 bases, and 13 bases separated the two germline ends. This CDR3 has 15 amino acids. CDR3 loop: CASSLGSTSTDTQYF. CDR3 sequence (DNA): TGTGCCAGCAGCCTGGGAAGTACTAGCACAGATACGCAGTATTTT.

This clone was detected only a few times. The chain links TRBV28 to TRBJ2-2; perhaps TRBD1 as D (6 bases). Germline-derived CDR1 and CDR2 are MDHEN and SYDVKM. The CDR3 has 17 amino acids. V lost 6 bases and J 1 base, leaving 18 bases between the germline ends. The CDR3 protein is CASSVQPPGQNTGELFF. As DNA, the CDR3 is TGTGCCAGCAGCGTACAACCCCCGGGACAGAACACCGGGGAGCTGTTTTTT.

The CDR3 DNA reads as TGTGCCAGCAGCTTAACTAGCGGGAACACCGGGGAGCTGTTTTTT. Translated: CASSLTSGNTGELFF. This chain connects TRBV7-6 to TRBJ2-2, with 8 bases aligning to TRBD2. V dropped 2 bases and J dropped 1; count of bases not matched to a gene: 0. CDR1 is SGHVS and CDR2 is FNYEAQ in the germline V gene. The CDR3 has 15 amino acids.

The chain is built from TRBV5-5 and TRBJ1-4; D remains ambiguous. This CDR3 has 14 amino acids. Germline CDR1 and CDR2: SGHKS and YYEKEE (reference sequence). With 2 bases removed from V and 5 bases from J, the gap between germline ends came to 10 bases. CDR3 loop: CASSFHRVNEKLFF. The CDR3 region has the DNA TGTGCCAGCAGCTTTCATAGGGTGAATGAAAAACTGTTTTTT.

The chain uses TRBV19 and TRBJ2-1; D is ambiguous. CDR1 LNHDA and CDR2 SQIVND come from the germline V gene (reference sequence). V gave up 5 bases and J gave up 5 bases, with 13 bases separating them. CDR3 length: 14 residues. The CDR3 is CASSLVTPDNEQFF. CDR3 nucleotides: TGTGCCAGTAGTCTCGTTACTCCAGACAATGAGCAGTTCTTC. The entire variable domain, with the rest obtained from reference TRBV19 and TRBJ2-1, is as follows: DGGITQSPKYLFRKEGQNVTLSCEQNLNHDAMYWYRQDPGQGLRLIYYSQIVNDFQKGDIAEGYSVSREKKESFPLTVTSAQKNPTAFYLCASSLVTPDNEQFFGPGTRLTVL.

The chain couples TRBV18 to TRBJ1-2; D gene ambiguous. The germline V gene encodes CDR1 KGHSH and CDR2 LQKENI. The CDR3 totals 14 residues. V lost 0 bases and J 4 bases, leaving 9 bases between the germline ends. DNA for the CDR3: TGTGCCAGCTCACCACCGGGCAGCACCTATGGCTACACCTTC. Translation gives CASSPPGSTYGYTF.